The 5 T cell receptor beta chains in this list originate from one sample, sequenced in a study of cytomegalovirus exposure and HLA in healthy donors. The PCR had 60 Vbeta and 13 Jbeta primers. The method was immunoSEQ multiplex PCR; TCRdb's version includes in-frame clones alone and lacks a portion of them. Here the sample spans roughly 100,000 clones, 70% to 90% being singletons. Input material: PBMCs. These receptors all stem from a woman aged 18-30 years in good health and CMV-seropositive.

This chain links TRBV27 with TRBJ1-2; D possibly corresponds to TRBD1 (5 bases). The CDR3 runs 12 residues. The ends were cut back, 0 bases at V and 6 bases at J, with 5 bases in the middle. CDR1 and CDR2 from the germline V gene are MNHEY and SMNVEV (reference sequence). CDR3 DNA sequence: TGTGCCAGCAGTTTATCAGGGGATGGCTACACCTTC. It codes for CASSLSGDGYTF.

The chain joins TRBV19 to TRBJ2-1; no reliable D call. V gave up 5 bases and J gave up 2 bases, with 16 bases separating them. From germline, CDR1 is LNHDA and CDR2 SQIVND (reference sequence). CDR3 length: 16 residues. The CDR3 is CASSVASGWAYNEQFF. In DNA, the CDR3 is TGTGCCAGTAGTGTCGCTAGTGGCTGGGCCTACAATGAGCAGTTCTTC. Filled out from reference TRBV19 and TRBJ2-1, the complete variable domain reads DGGITQSPKYLFRKEGQNVTLSCEQNLNHDAMYWYRQDPGQGLRLIYYSQIVNDFQKGDIAEGYSVSREKKESFPLTVTSAQKNPTAFYLCASSVASGWAYNEQFFGPGTRLTVL.

The chain carries TRBV28 and TRBJ1-5; D is unresolved. The CDR3 sequence is 12 residues long. The germline CDR1 and CDR2 sequences are MDHEN and SYDVKM. V lost 2 bases and J lost 5, with 4 bases in between. The CDR3 nucleotides read TGTGCCAGCAGTTTAAACTATCAGCCCCAGCATTTT. Translation gives CASSLNYQPQHF.

The count of this clone is one. This CDR3 is CASSPGTGINNEQYF. CDR3 nucleotide sequence: TGTGCCAGCTCACCCGGGACAGGGATTAACAACGAGCAGTACTTC. This chain connects TRBV18 to TRBJ2-7, with 9 bases matching TRBD1. Looked up from germline, CDR1 is KGHSH and CDR2 is LQKENI. This CDR3 is built from 15 residues. With 3 bases clipped from V and 5 bases from J, the junction kept 8 bases outside the gene matches.

The genes are TRBV7-6 and TRBJ2-1, with D maybe TRBD2 (6 bases). The CDR3 has 15 amino acids. Looked up from germline, CDR1 is SGHVS and CDR2 is FNYEAQ. The germline V and J ends were trimmed by 1 base and 1 base, with 8 bases remaining between them. In DNA, the CDR3 is TGTGCCAGCAGCTTAGTGGGGGGTTCCTACAATGAGCAGTTCTTC. Its translation is CASSLVGGSYNEQFF.